The 27 T cell receptor beta chains listed next were all sequenced from one sample in a study of T-cell reconstitution after alpha-beta-depleted transplantation in children. Unique molecular identifiers tagged the TCRbeta library. TCRdb re-called the PCR reads through MiXCR, storing one row per CDR3 protein. The sample shows a few hundred thousand distinct CDR3 sequences, 20% to 30% of them seen only once. Sequenced material: PBMCs, mostly from graft donor cells, taken 360 days after TCRalphabeta/CD19-depleted stem cell transplant. All receptors derive from a female patient between 2 and 15 years old who had a stem cell transplant for congenital amegakaryocytic thrombocytopenia, so the T cells may come from the graft donor.

In its sample, this clonotype was seen a few times. The chain joins TRBV7-8 to TRBJ2-5; 7 positions agree with TRBD2. This CDR3 region has 13 residues. Germline V gene sequence: CDR1 SGHVS, CDR2 FQNEAQ. Trimming at V came to 5 bases and at J to 5 bases, leaving 5 bases not matched to a gene. This chain's CDR3 is CASSNGLVETQYF. For the CDR3, the DNA is TGTGCCAGCAGCAACGGACTAGTGGAGACCCAGTACTTC.

In its sample, this clonotype was seen many times. This rearrangement joins TRBV10-3 to TRBJ2-3, with D maybe TRBD1 (5 bases). V shed 5 bases and J shed 1 base, with 13 bases lying between them. The CDR3 runs to 15 residues. Germline V CDR1 and CDR2: ENHRY, SYGVKD. CDR3 region: CAISQGYLGTDTQYF. DNA for the CDR3: TGTGCCATCAGTCAGGGCTACCTCGGCACAGATACGCAGTATTTT.

The chain combines TRBV20-1 with TRBJ1-6; maybe TRBD1 (5 bases). Trimming removed 6 bases from V and 4 bases from J, with 10 bases in between. The CDR3 is 13 amino acids. Germline V gives CDR1 DFQATT, CDR2 SNEGSKA (reference sequence). CDR3 nucleotide sequence: TGCAGTGCCCCTGACAGATATAATTCACCCCTCCACTTT. Residues: CSAPDRYNSPLHF.

This clonotype showed up just a few times. V is TRBV7-8 and J is TRBJ2-3; tentatively, D is TRBD2 (6 bases). V shed 3 bases and J shed 8 bases, with 21 bases lying between them. CDR3 size: 16 residues. Germline CDR1 reads SGHVS; CDR2 reads FQNEAQ. The CDR3 nucleotides are TGTGCCAGCAGCTTCATAGCGGATCCCCGCCCGGGTACGCAGTATTTT. This encodes CASSFIADPRPGTQYF.

V and J are TRBV3-1 and TRBJ2-7; TRBD1 is a possible D gene (6 bases). CDR3 length: 15 amino acids. V was pared by 1 base and J by 2 bases, with 12 bases between. CDR1 and CDR2 (germline): LGHDT, YNNKEL (reference sequence). The CDR3 sequence: CASSQGTAAAYEQYF. The CDR3 DNA reads TGTGCCAGCAGCCAAGGGACAGCGGCAGCCTACGAGCAGTACTTC.

This chain links TRBV5-1 with TRBJ1-4; D gene uncertain. Looked up from germline, CDR1 is SGHRS and CDR2 is YFSETQ. Trimming stripped 0 bases from V and 5 bases from J, with 17 bases between. This CDR3 has 17 residues. The CDR3 DNA follows: TGCGCCAGCAGCTTGGTGGACGGAGTGAAACAAAATGAAAAACTGTTTTTT. The encoded protein is CASSLVDGVKQNEKLFF.

This clonotype was observed a handful of times. The chain couples TRBV20-1 to TRBJ2-2; TRBD2 aligns across 7 bases. Germline lookup yields CDR1 DFQATT and CDR2 SNEGSKA (reference sequence). The CDR3 is 16 amino acids. With 3 bases clipped from V and 1 base from J, the junction kept 8 bases outside the gene matches. The CDR3 DNA reads TGCAGTGCTAGGGCCGGGGGGAGCTTGAACACCGGGGAGCTGTTTTTT. This codes for CSARAGGSLNTGELFF.

There are a few counts of this clonotype. This sequence joins TRBV12-3 or TRBV12-4 and TRBJ1-5, with a weak D call TRBD1 (5 bases). The CDR3 has 15 residues. V lost 3 bases and J 6 bases, leaving 15 bases between the germline ends. CDR3 sequence: CASSFGFRAGQPQHF. CDR3 nucleotide sequence: TGTGCCAGCAGTTTCGGATTCAGGGCAGGTCAGCCCCAGCATTTT.

The chain combines TRBV28 with TRBJ2-7; D may correspond to TRBD1 or TRBD2 (5 bases each). This CDR3 contains 13 residues. The V gene lost 6 bases and the J gene lost 3 bases, with 12 bases spanning the gap. Germline lookup yields CDR1 MDHEN and CDR2 SYDVKM. The DNA of the CDR3 is TGTGCCAGCAGCACCGGGGCTTACTACGAGCAGTACTTC. It yields the protein CASSTGAYYEQYF.

The chain recombines TRBV5-1 with TRBJ1-4, with a weak D call TRBD1 (5 bases). With 0 bases removed from V and 7 bases from J, the gap between germline ends came to 10 bases. The CDR3 is 14 amino acids. Germline V gene sequence: CDR1 SGHRS, CDR2 YFSETQ. CDR3 in DNA: TGCGCCAGCAGCTTGGCAGGGAAGGGTGAAAAACTGTTTTTT. It is translated as CASSLAGKGEKLFF.

The chain uses TRBV20-1 and TRBJ2-3; D may be TRBD2 (5 bases). The CDR3 extends over 15 amino acids. V lost 6 bases to trimming and J lost 2 bases, with 18 bases between them. Germline V lookup: CDR1 DFQATT, CDR2 SNEGSKA (reference sequence). The CDR3 reads CSAPRRGIVTDTQYF. In nucleotides, the CDR3 is TGCAGTGCACCTAGACGGGGTATAGTCACAGATACGCAGTATTTT.

V usage is TRBV4-3 and J usage is TRBJ1-4; no clear D gene. The CDR3 is 13 residues long. Germline V gives CDR1 LGHNA, CDR2 YSLEER. Trimming stripped 1 base from V and 6 bases from J, with 6 bases between. The CDR3 reads CASSQGRHEKLFF. The CDR3 nucleotides are TGCGCCAGCAGCCAAGGTCGCCATGAAAAACTGTTTTTT.

This clonotype has just a few counts. V gene TRBV20-1 combines with J gene TRBJ2-7; 7 nucleotides match TRBD2. Germline assignment: CDR1 DFQATT and CDR2 SNEGSKA (reference sequence). This CDR3 contains 13 residues. Trimming removed 3 bases from V and 2 bases from J; junction bases left unmatched: 4. The CDR3 loop is CSASFGGTYEQYF. For the CDR3, the DNA is TGCAGTGCTAGCTTCGGGGGGACCTACGAGCAGTACTTC.

This clonotype occurred a few times. The J gene is TRBJ2-7, the V gene TRBV12-3 or TRBV12-4, with D unresolved. Deletions cut 6 bases from V and 3 bases from J, with 12 bases between. This CDR3 contains 13 residues. CDR3 sequence reads: CASSQTEGYEQYF. CDR3 DNA sequence: TGTGCCAGCAGCCAAACAGAAGGCTACGAGCAGTACTTC.

The chain combines TRBV5-1 with TRBJ2-7; 8 bases align to TRBD1. The CDR3 extends over 13 amino acids. Trimming at V came to 6 bases and at J to 4 bases, leaving 6 bases not matched to a gene. Germline V gene lookup returns CDR1 SGHRS and CDR2 YFSETQ. The DNA of the CDR3 is TGCGCCAGCAACCGACAGGGGAGGTACGAGCAGTACTTC. As protein: CASNRQGRYEQYF.

This clonotype was recorded a few times. The chain couples TRBV29-1 to TRBJ2-2, with D unclear. CDR1 is SQVTM, CDR2 ANQGSEA, per germline. The V gene lost 6 bases and the J gene lost 2 bases, with 4 bases spanning the gap. The length of the CDR3 is 11 residues. The CDR3 is CSVDNTGELFF. The DNA of the CDR3 is TGCAGCGTGGACAACACCGGGGAGCTGTTTTTT.

This clonotype was observed a few times. The rearrangement joins TRBV5-1 to TRBJ1-1; 9 nucleotides line up with TRBD1. With 4 bases clipped from V and 4 bases from J, the junction kept 14 bases outside the gene matches. This CDR3 has 17 residues. CDR1 SGHRS and CDR2 YFSETQ come from the germline V gene. The CDR3 DNA reads TGCGCCAGCAGCCGTGGGACAGGGAGAGGTAGGACCACTGAAGCTTTCTTT. It specifies CASSRGTGRGRTTEAFF.

This chain links TRBV20-1 with TRBJ1-5, with D possibly TRBD1 on 6 matching bases. The ends were cut back, 3 bases at V and 5 bases at J, with 17 bases in the middle. There are 15 residues in the CDR3. Germline-derived CDR1 and CDR2 are DFQATT and SNEGSKA (reference sequence). CDR3: CSARGHGTPDQPQHF. CDR3 bases: TGCAGTGCTAGGGGCCACGGGACACCAGATCAGCCCCAGCATTTT.

V is TRBV24-1 and J is TRBJ2-7; no definite D call. Between the trimmed V and J ends, which lost 1 base and 4 bases, there was a span of 7 bases. Germline V gene sequence: CDR1 KGHDR, CDR2 SFDVKD. This CDR3 region has 13 residues. The CDR3 sequence: CATSDLTGYEQYF. The CDR3 region has the DNA TGTGCCACCAGTGATTTAACGGGTTACGAGCAGTACTTC.

The chain uses TRBV20-1 and TRBJ2-1, with TRBD2 matching over 8 bases. V shed 4 bases, J shed 1 base, and the junction held 21 bases outside the gene matches. Germline loops: CDR1 DFQATT, CDR2 SNEGSKA (reference sequence). The CDR3 length is 20 residues. The CDR3 loop is CSANQPGSKLAGRSYNEQFF. CDR3 DNA sequence: TGCAGTGCTAACCAACCGGGATCAAAATTAGCGGGACGTTCCTACAATGAGCAGTTCTTC.

CDR3: CASSQETGMDTEAFF. DNA for the CDR3: TGCGCCAGCAGCCAAGAGACAGGGATGGACACTGAAGCTTTCTTT. The rearrangement links TRBV4-1 to TRBJ1-1, with 7 nucleotides matching TRBD1. CDR3 length equals 15 residues. Germline V gene lookup returns CDR1 MGHRA and CDR2 YSYEKL. V lost 0 bases to trimming and J lost 3 bases; unmatched junction nucleotides: 4.

The rearrangement links TRBV7-9 to TRBJ2-7, with TRBD1 matching over 7 bases. Trimming took 5 bases from V and 9 from J; bases not matched to a gene: 13. CDR3 length equals 14 residues. CDR1 and CDR2 from the germline V gene are SEHNR and FQNEAQ (reference sequence). For the CDR3, the DNA is TGTGCCAGCAGCAACAGGGGCGATAAAAGTGGGCAGTACTTC. Translation: CASSNRGDKSGQYF.

In its sample, this clonotype was seen many times. The rearrangement joins TRBV3-1 to TRBJ1-4, with D uncertain. Germline V gives CDR1 LGHDT, CDR2 YNNKEL (reference sequence). The V end was cut by 0 bases, the J end by 10 bases, with 6 bases between. CDR3 length: 12 residues. CDR3 DNA: TGTGCCAGCAGCCAAGATTGGGTAAAACTGTTTTTT. Its translation is CASSQDWVKLFF.

This clonotype was counted a few times. The rearrangement joins TRBV12-3 or TRBV12-4 to TRBJ1-1, with D possibly matching TRBD1 (5 bases). Trimming took off 1 base at V and 7 bases at J, with 16 bases between the two ends. The CDR3 spans 15 residues. CDR3 protein: CASSLGAGVPIEAFF. For the CDR3, the DNA is TGTGCCAGCAGTTTAGGGGCGGGGGTCCCCATTGAAGCTTTCTTT.

This clonotype was detected a few times. The genes are TRBV6-2 or TRBV6-3 and TRBJ2-3; D is unclear. The CDR3 sequence is 14 residues long. The germline V gene encodes CDR1 MNHEY and CDR2 SVGEGT. Deletions cut 5 bases from V and 2 bases from J, with 11 bases between. CDR3 nucleotide sequence: TGTGCCAGCAGTACCACGGACCCCACAGATACGCAGTATTTT. It encodes CASSTTDPTDTQYF.

This sequence joins TRBV20-1 and TRBJ2-1; no reliable D call. Per germline, CDR1 DFQATT and CDR2 SNEGSKA (reference sequence). Trimming cost V 0 bases and J 5 bases, with 11 bases left between them. The CDR3 spans 14 residues. The CDR3 DNA follows: TGCAGTGCTAGAGACAGGAGATTTCACAATGAGCAGTTCTTC. It specifies CSARDRRFHNEQFF.

The chain joins TRBV7-2 to TRBJ2-2; no firm D call. This CDR3 spans 14 amino acids. The V gene's germline CDR1 is SGHTA and CDR2 FQGNSA. The germline V and J ends were trimmed by 6 bases and 5 bases, with 13 bases remaining between them. The CDR3: CASRFVPRTGELFF. In DNA, the CDR3 is TGTGCCAGCAGATTCGTTCCGAGAACCGGGGAGCTGTTTTTT.